Presented here are 17 T cell receptor beta chains from one specimen sequenced in a study of blood T cell repertoires in COVID-19. TCRdb keeps only in-frame clones here, not all; method: immunoSEQ multiplex PCR. Among 150,000 to 200,000 clones listed, 90% to 95% were seen once. The sample was peripheral blood. These TCRs come from a man younger than 45 with COVID-19, enrolled during active disease.

The chain joins TRBV18 to TRBJ1-5; D is possibly TRBD1 (5 bases). The CDR3 spans 16 residues. CDR1 and CDR2 from the germline V gene are KGHSH and LQKENI. Trimming shortened V by 2 bases and J by 5 bases, and 16 bases separated the two germline ends. CDR3 in DNA: TGTGCCAGCTCACCAGGTCTCCTGGGGGGAGATCAGCCCCAGCATTTT. Its translation: CASSPGLLGGDQPQHF.

The rearrangement uses TRBV9 and TRBJ2-2, with 8 nucleotides matching TRBD2. V gave up 4 bases and J gave up 7 bases; unmatched junction bases: 6. The CDR3 is made up of 14 amino acids. The germline V gene encodes CDR1 SGDLS and CDR2 YYNGEE. Here the CDR3 reads CASSTGGRIGELFF. Written as DNA, the CDR3 is TGTGCCAGCAGCACGGGGGGGCGGATCGGGGAGCTGTTTTTT.

The rearrangement uses TRBV28 and TRBJ1-2, with D perhaps matching TRBD1 (6 bases). V lost 2 bases and J 6 bases, leaving 13 bases between the germline ends. Germline lookup yields CDR1 MDHEN and CDR2 SYDVKM. The CDR3 covers 14 residues. This CDR3 is CASSLRRQEHGYTF. The CDR3 DNA reads TGTGCCAGCAGTTTAAGGAGACAGGAGCATGGCTACACCTTC.

The gene calls are TRBV30 and TRBJ1-4, with D possibly matching TRBD1 (6 bases). The length of the CDR3 is 13 residues. V gave up 0 bases and J gave up 7 bases, with 9 bases separating them. Germline-derived CDR1 and CDR2 are GTSNPN and SVGIG (reference sequence). The CDR3 nucleotides read TGTGCCTGGAGTGTAGGGGGAAGTGAAAAACTGTTTTTT. It yields the protein CAWSVGGSEKLFF.

This chain uses TRBV3-1 (or the pseudogene TRBV3-2) with TRBJ2-3; D may be TRBD2 (6 bases). The germline V gene has CDR1 LGHDT and CDR2 YNNKEL (reference sequence). This CDR3 has 16 amino acids. Trimming cost V 1 base and J 4 bases, with 15 bases left between them. CDR3 in DNA: TGTGCCAGCAGCCAAGCCCGACTAGGTTACTCAGATACGCAGTATTTT. It specifies CASSQARLGYSDTQYF.

This chain uses TRBV2 with TRBJ2-5; D may be TRBD1 (5 bases). Per the germline V gene, CDR1 is SNHLY and CDR2 is FYNNEI. The CDR3 spans 16 residues. V was shortened by 4 bases and J by 1 base, with 16 bases between the two germline ends. The CDR3 spells CASSVAPARGQETQYF. For the CDR3, the DNA is TGTGCCAGCAGTGTAGCACCCGCTAGGGGCCAAGAGACCCAGTACTTC. The variable domain in full, completed from reference TRBV2 and TRBJ2-5, reads EPEVTQTPSHQVTQMGQEVILRCVPISNHLYFYWYRQILGQKVEFLVSFYNNEISEKSEIFDDQFSVERPDGSNFTLKIRSTKLEDSAMYFCASSVAPARGQETQYFGPGTRLLVL.

This rearrangement joins TRBV11-3 to TRBJ1-6; no reliable D call. Germline CDR1 and CDR2: SGHNT and YENEEA. The CDR3 length is 14 residues. The ends were cut back, 1 base at V and 6 bases at J, with 7 bases in the middle. As DNA, the CDR3 is TGTGCCAGCAGCTTAGGCGGGGTTAATTCACCCCTCCACTTT. Amino acids: CASSLGGVNSPLHF.

The rearrangement joins TRBV5-1 to TRBJ2-2, with a tentative D call TRBD1 (5 bases). The CDR3 covers 14 residues. Germline loops: CDR1 SGHRS, CDR2 YFSETQ. The V and J ends lost 0 bases and 4 bases respectively, with 7 bases between them. The CDR3 DNA reads TGCGCCAGCAGCTTGGGTGGGGCCACCGGGGAGCTGTTTTTT. Translating it yields CASSLGGATGELFF.

This chain joins TRBV10-1 and TRBJ2-1; maybe TRBD2 (5 bases). The CDR3 totals 15 residues. The V gene's germline CDR1 is WNHNN and CDR2 SYGVQD (reference sequence). V lost 5 bases and J lost 0, with 11 bases in between. This CDR3 is CASSSSGGSYNEQFF. The CDR3 DNA is TGCGCCAGCAGTTCTTCAGGAGGCTCCTACAATGAGCAGTTCTTC.

The chain links TRBV30 to TRBJ1-2; D may be TRBD1 (5 bases). This CDR3 has 15 residues. Germline CDR1 is GTSNPN and CDR2 is SVGIG (reference sequence). CDR3 region: CAKTPGGFGNYGYTF. In nucleotides, the CDR3 is TGTGCGAAAACCCCCGGGGGATTCGGTAACTATGGCTACACCTTC.

The chain carries TRBV6-5 and TRBJ2-7; D call uncertain. Germline V gene lookup returns CDR1 MNHEY and CDR2 SVGAGI. CDR3 size: 13 residues. Trimming stripped 4 bases from V and 2 bases from J, with 9 bases between. In nucleotides, the CDR3 is TGTGCCAGCAGTTCGACACTTACCTACGAGCAGTACTTC. Its translation: CASSSTLTYEQYF.

This chain uses TRBV27 with TRBJ2-1; possible D gene TRBD1, 7 bases. The V gene's germline CDR1 is MNHEY and CDR2 SMNVEV (reference sequence). There are 17 residues in the CDR3. Between the trimmed V and J ends, which lost 2 bases and 0 bases, there was a span of 14 bases. The CDR3 DNA reads as TGTGCCAGCAGTTTAGTATCAGGGGGACTCTCCTACAATGAGCAGTTCTTC. Amino acid sequence: CASSLVSGGLSYNEQFF.

V is TRBV7-9 and J is TRBJ2-7; 7 bases align to TRBD1. The CDR3 covers 15 residues. Germline V lookup: CDR1 SEHNR, CDR2 FQNEAQ (reference sequence). V lost 2 bases and J lost 2; bases outside the gene matches: 6. The chain's CDR3 is CASSLSGQAPYEQYF. DNA of the CDR3: TGTGCCAGCAGCTTATCTGGACAGGCTCCCTACGAGCAGTACTTC.

The V and J genes are TRBV10-3 and TRBJ2-1; 8 bases agree with TRBD2. The CDR3 consists of 13 residues. With V trimmed by 11 bases and J by 2 bases, 5 bases remained unmatched. The germline gives CDR1 ENHRY, CDR2 SYGVKD. The CDR3 sequence: CASRGGAYNEQFF. The CDR3 DNA sequence: TGTGCCTCCCGGGGGGGGGCCTACAATGAGCAGTTCTTC.

V is TRBV15 and J is TRBJ1-3; 7 bases are shared with TRBD1. V lost 0 bases, J lost 0 bases, and 8 bases stayed unmatched. This CDR3 spans 18 amino acids. Germline CDR1 is LNHNV and CDR2 is YYDKDF (reference sequence). The CDR3 DNA is TGTGCCACCAGCAGAGATCGAACAGGGGTCGTCTCTGGAAACACCATATATTTT. Encoded protein: CATSRDRTGVVSGNTIYF.

The chain is built from TRBV5-5 and TRBJ2-2; TRBD2 aligns across 12 bases. The CDR3 totals 19 residues. The ends lost 1 base at V and 0 bases at J; junction bases unmatched: 7. Germline values: CDR1 SGHKS, CDR2 YYEKEE (reference sequence). The CDR3, as DNA: TGTGCCAGCAGCTTGCTCCCCTCTAGCGGGGGGGCGAACACCGGGGAGCTGTTTTTT. Protein product: CASSLLPSSGGANTGELFF.

This chain uses TRBV9 with TRBJ1-1; D is possibly TRBD1 (5 bases). The germline gives CDR1 SGDLS, CDR2 YYNGEE. V lost 4 bases, J lost 0 bases, and 10 bases lay in between. CDR3 size: 14 residues. CDR3 protein: CASSTAGMNTEAFF. The CDR3 DNA reads as TGTGCCAGCAGCACGGCAGGGATGAACACTGAAGCTTTCTTT.